The rows below give T cell receptor beta chains drawn from one sample of a study of T-cell reconstitution after alpha-beta-depleted transplantation in children. TCRdb used MiXCR to reprocess the PCR reads, holding one entry per CDR3 protein. This table holds roughly 590,000 distinct CDR3 sequences, 16% found once. The sequenced sample was PBMCs from the stem cell graft donor, obtained from the stem cell graft. Receptor source: a human donor who donated a stem cell graft to a child with acute myeloid leukemia. CDR3s leave out the opening cysteine and the closing phenylalanine or tryptophan. The D gene is left open where the match is weak.

>TRBV7-9|TRBJ2-3|.
ASSFMRDSLTDTQY
>TRBV6-6|TRBJ2-7|.
ASGGRGHEQY
>TRBV15|TRBJ2-2|.
ATSRDITGELF
>TRBV20-1|TRBJ2-7|.
SAGNVEGYGYEQY
>TRBV5-6|TRBJ1-1|.
ASSPDVKSEAF
>TRBV28|TRBJ2-1|.
ASSPLKGGEQF
>TRBV7-9|TRBJ2-1|TRBD1
ASSLISQGRNEQF
>TRBV14|TRBJ2-4|.
ASSHHQGIEAKNIQY
>TRBV20-1|TRBJ2-7|.
SARGGTAPYEQY
>TRBV20-1|TRBJ2-5|.
SASRPDRETQY
>TRBV12-3/TRBV12-4|TRBJ2-7|TRBD2
ASSHPVRSGAYEQN
>TRBV21-1|TRBJ2-3|.
ASSLGSSGGSTDTQY
>TRBV12-3/TRBV12-4|TRBJ1-5|.
ASTPESPSNQPQH
>TRBV28|TRBJ1-5|.
ASSWGGQPQH
>TRBV6-5|TRBJ2-7|TRBD1
ASSYTDRLYEQY
>TRBV3-1|TRBJ1-1|TRBD1
ASSQQGEGTEAF
>TRBV29-1|TRBJ2-1|TRBD2
SSRGTSTGNEQF
>TRBV28|TRBJ2-2|.
ASSLVQGIRELF
>TRBV5-1|TRBJ2-1|.
ASSGRDRGYNEQF
>TRBV6-2/TRBV6-3|TRBJ2-1|TRBD2
ASSREGGRWYNEQF
>TRBV30|TRBJ2-2|.
AWSRGTAHTGELF
>TRBV24-1|TRBJ2-7|.
ATSASGFHEQY
>TRBV5-1|TRBJ1-1|TRBD1
ASSPTLQGVAEAF
>TRBV7-9|TRBJ1-2|.
ASSPESSNYGYT
>TRBV12-3/TRBV12-4|TRBJ1-2|TRBD1
ASSIGTGARYGYT
>TRBV20-1|TRBJ1-1|TRBD1
SASRGQETEAF
>TRBV20-1|TRBJ2-5|.
SARDTGTRRETQY
>TRBV27|TRBJ2-5|.
ATSGYGGGKETQY
>TRBV5-1|TRBJ2-1|TRBD1
ASSTGQGVDEQF
>TRBV28|TRBJ2-7|.
ASSLPGSEQY
>TRBV15|TRBJ1-1|.
ATSRGGTVNTEAF
>TRBV12-3/TRBV12-4|TRBJ1-2|.
ASSLFEGRGYT
>TRBV29-1|TRBJ2-1|.
SLHLTGDNEQF
>TRBV27|TRBJ1-3|.
ASSLYGRVATGNTIY
>TRBV5-6|TRBJ2-1|TRBD1
ASSAGTGGYNEQF
>TRBV29-1|TRBJ1-2|.
SVEFMGLNNYGYT
>TRBV20-1|TRBJ1-1|.
SAREILPMNTEAF
>TRBV29-1|TRBJ2-6|TRBD2
SVEDRGGRSGANVLT
>TRBV20-1|TRBJ2-3|.
SARGGRLTIGTQY
>TRBV24-1|TRBJ2-3|.
ATSDDGKGTDTQY
>TRBV20-1|TRBJ2-6|.
SAGSAGANVLT
>TRBV24-1|TRBJ2-2|.
ATSVSPSTGELF
>TRBV10-3|TRBJ2-5|.
AISESASGLQETQY
>TRBV7-8|TRBJ2-1|.
ASSLRGSDRGVYNEQF
>TRBV20-1|TRBJ2-7|.
SALGDGNYEQY
>TRBV30|TRBJ1-4|.
AWSKGVSTNEKLF
>TRBV20-1|TRBJ2-3|.
SAKANFREWG